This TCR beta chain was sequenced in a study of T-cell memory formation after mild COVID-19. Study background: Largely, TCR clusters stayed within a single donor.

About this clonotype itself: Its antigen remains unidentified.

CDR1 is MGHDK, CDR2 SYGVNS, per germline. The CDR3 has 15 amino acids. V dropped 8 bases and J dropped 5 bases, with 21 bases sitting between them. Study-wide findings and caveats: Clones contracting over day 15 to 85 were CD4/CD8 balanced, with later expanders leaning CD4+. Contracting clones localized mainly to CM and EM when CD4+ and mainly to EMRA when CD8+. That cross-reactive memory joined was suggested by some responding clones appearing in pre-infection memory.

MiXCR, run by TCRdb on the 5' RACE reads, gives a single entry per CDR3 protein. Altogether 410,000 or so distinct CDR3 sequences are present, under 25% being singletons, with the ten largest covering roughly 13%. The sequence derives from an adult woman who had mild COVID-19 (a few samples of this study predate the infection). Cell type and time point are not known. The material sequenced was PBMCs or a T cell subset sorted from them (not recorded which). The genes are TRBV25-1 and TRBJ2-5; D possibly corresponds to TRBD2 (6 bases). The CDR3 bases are TGTGCCAGCTCCAAAGGCGGGGCCTATATGGAGACCCAGTACTTC. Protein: CASSKGGAYMETQYF. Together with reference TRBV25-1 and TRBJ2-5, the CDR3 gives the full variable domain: EADIYQTPRYLVIGTGKKITLECSQTMGHDKMYWYQQDPGMELHLIHYSYGVNSTEKGDLSSESTVSRIRTEHFPLTLESARPSHTSQYLCASSKGGAYMETQYFGPGTRLLVL.